This TCR beta chain was captured in a study of blood T cells in healthy people across ages (dated by TCRdb to about 2015). General notes on the study: Template switching captured roughly one uniquely barcoded TCR beta cDNA molecule per two T cells in model experiments. To track age-related changes in TCR beta repertoire diversity, the study relied on deep sequencing normalized with unique cDNA molecular identifiers. Donors were grouped into four age groups: young (average approximately 16 years), middle-aged (about 40), aged (around 60) and long-lived (just over 80). To avoid experimental bias, donors of different ages were distributed randomly across sequencing lanes. Using the same blood draw, the study looked at two additional independent replicas of 1 million unique cDNA reads for two donors, one aged 18 to 29 and the other aged 80 or older.

Overall study results and their limits: There was a strong correlation between observed TCR beta diversity and the percentage of naive T cells measured by flow cytometry. Compared with the aged group, the long-lived group had more naive CD4+ T cells, fewer expanded clones and increased TCR diversity, a pattern suggesting age selection. As age increased, observed TCR beta diversity per million T cells dropped in a roughly linear way, and a significant reduction was already evident by age 40. The CMV infection status of donors was not known, potentially confounding age-related changes in expanded clonotypes. Estimates of total diversity based on one million sequenced T cells were considered lower bounds and underestimates. Conclusive comparison of naive and antigen-experienced compartments was prevented by the profiling of bulk unsorted PBMCs.

The library relied on 5' RACE. The sequencing machine was an Illumina HiSeq 2500. The second PCR ran for about 6 to 12 cycles and used a J-beta primer mix along with a sample-barcoded 5' primer. A unique molecular identifier was introduced onto each TCR beta cDNA molecule by a template-switch 5' adaptor carrying 12 random nucleotides. Each sample yielded at least 3 million CDR3-containing paired-end reads. First-strand cDNA synthesis was performed from all RNA using the Mint cDNA synthesis kit, with priming by a TRBC-specific oligonucleotide. All cDNA was treated with uracil-DNA glycosylase and then went through a first 18-cycle PCR with the universal primers M1SS and BC2_uni_R. The paper's data handling went like this. For normalization, 1 million high-quality reads, each with a distinct molecular identifier, were randomly selected from each sample. Reads with shared molecular identifiers were discarded instead of being binned into consensus sequences. MiTCR, run with a Q25 quality threshold and the strictest error-elimination algorithm, handled CDR3 identification, clonotype clustering and error correction. A nonparametric unseen species model using Euler transformation provided a lower-bound estimate of total TCR beta diversity. TCRdb ran its own pipeline on the public reads, namely fastp trimming at Q25 and MiXCR clone calling, and kept in-frame beta chains. Each entry merges the rows of one CDR3 protein and shows their most common DNA and genes. TCRdb, rather than the study authors, made the V and J calls. The sample table lists around 800,000 distinct CDR3 sequences, under 55% of them with a count of one. Roughly a fifth of the sample lies in the top ten.

The table lists this clonotype with a few counts. Its antigen target is currently unknown. No qualities accompany the bases; no much larger clone lies one base away. From a lookup of the germline V gene, CDR1 and CDR2 are SGDLS and YYNGEE. Taken from cysteine to phenylalanine, the CDR3 has 14 residues. CDR3 DNA only is kept here, 42 bases in frame from base 1. V drops 3 bases and J drops 9 bases, leaving 16 bases in between. Donors were approximately 42 systemically healthy Caucasian individuals from Russia aged roughly 6 to 95 years. Each donor gave ten milliliters of peripheral blood, drawn into EDTA-treated Vacutainer tubes. Ficoll-Paque density-gradient centrifugation was used to isolate PBMCs, with at least 6.5 million obtained per sample. Total RNA, at least 5 micrograms per sample, was extracted from PBMCs with Trizol reagent. For every donor, an aliquot of PBMCs went through flow cytometry to measure the percentages of naive CD45RAhigh/CD27high T cells.

This receptor was obtained from a man between 60 and 75 years old in good health. The chain was built from TRBV9 and TRBJ2-1, and perhaps TRBD1 as D gene, on 7 matching bases. Sequencing used blood. The DNA reads TGTGCCAGCAGCGGCGGGCAGGGGGGCCCTGAGCAGTTCTTC. This sequence encodes CASSGGQGGPEQFF.